The clone carrying this T cell receptor beta chain was observed many times. A TCRbeta library incorporating unique molecular identifiers was prepared. Via MiXCR, TCRdb re-called the PCR reads, giving one row per CDR3 protein. The sample records about 370,000 distinct CDR3 sequences, roughly 20% being singletons. The data were obtained in a study of T-cell reconstitution after alpha-beta-depleted transplantation in children. This CDR3 is built from 12 residues. Germline V CDR1 and CDR2: MNHEY, SVGAGI. With 2 bases removed from V and 7 bases from J, the gap between germline ends came to 5 bases. This clonotype was sampled from a human donor who donated a stem cell graft to a child with acute myeloid leukemia. The sample here was PBMCs from the stem cell graft donor, taken from the stem cell graft. The V gene is TRBV6-5, the J gene TRBJ2-2; D is unresolved. CDR3 sequence (DNA): TGTGCCAGCAGTTACAGTCGCGGGGAGCTGTTTTTT. Encoded protein: CASSYSRGELFF.